What follows is one T cell receptor (beta chain) and its context. The sample comes from a study of blood T cell repertoires in COVID-19. The overall study: Samples of COVID-19 (acute and convalescent) were obtained from the United States, Italy and Spain. PBMCs, B-cell-depleted T cells, or T cells were the source of the cDNA or gDNA that made up the material.

In the authors' workflow: From reference gene primer amplification, estimates of nucleated cell counts were derived. Measured with immunoSEQ multiplex PCR; TCRdb has only the in-frame clones, and not every one. That table furnishes V, J and clone size, whereas the DNA furnished D and trimming. The sample holds 200,000 to 250,000 clones; approximately 84% are singletons and the top ten take 5.9%. Sequencing used peripheral blood. This sequence originates from a man aged 80 or over with acute or convalescent COVID-19.

The CDR3 protein is CASSIKGGGYNEQFF. CDR3 nucleotides: TGTGCCAGCAGCATTAAAGGGGGTGGCTACAATGAGCAGTTCTTC. V is TRBV27 and J is TRBJ2-1; D is possibly TRBD1 (6 bases). Between the trimmed V and J ends, which lost 6 bases and 3 bases, there was a span of 15 bases. CDR3 length equals 15 residues. Germline-derived CDR1 and CDR2 are MNHEY and SMNVEV (reference sequence).